One and the same sample provided the 10 T cell receptor beta chains below, sequenced in a study of blood T cells in healthy people across ages. Together with a sample-barcoded 5' primer, a J-beta primer mix was included in a second PCR lasting about 7 to 12 cycles. Each CDR3 protein gets one entry after TCRdb re-called the 5' RACE reads with MiXCR. The sample lists about 1.1 million distinct CDR3 sequences; 35% to 40% were seen once. Sequencing was performed on blood. The receptors originated from a man between 18 and 35 years old in good health.

In this sample, this clonotype turned up many times. The gene calls are TRBV20-1 and TRBJ2-3, with 14 bases aligning to TRBD2. V dropped 4 bases and J dropped 4; count of bases not matched to a gene: 16. In germline, CDR1 is DFQATT, CDR2 SNEGSKA (reference sequence). This CDR3 spans 19 amino acids. CDR3 nucleotides: TGCAGTGCTACCGAGACTAGCGGGGGGGACCTACTGGTTTCAGATACGCAGTATTTT. It specifies CSATETSGGDLLVSDTQYF.

Ten or more counts support this clonotype. One junction end does not reproduce the germline sequence, and a read error may be involved. The rearrangement uses TRBV27 and TRBJ2-1; 8 bases are shared with TRBD1. Germline V lookup: CDR1 MNHEY, CDR2 SMNVEV (reference sequence). This CDR3 has 14 amino acids. The CDR3 loop reads CASSSGTGYNEQFF. The CDR3 DNA reads as TGCGCCAGCAGCTCCGGGACAGGATACAATGAGCAGTTCTTC.

The chain is built from TRBV12-3 or TRBV12-4 and TRBJ2-2; unclear D gene. V was trimmed by 3 bases and J by 4 bases, leaving 12 bases between them. The CDR3 spans 15 residues. The CDR3 spells CASSFSGKPTGELFF. DNA for the CDR3: TGTGCCAGCAGTTTCTCCGGCAAACCCACCGGGGAGCTGTTTTTT.

In its sample, this clonotype was seen many times. The rearrangement joins TRBV6-5 to TRBJ2-1; D is undetermined. Between the trimmed V and J ends, which lost 0 bases and 0 bases, there was a span of 6 bases. The CDR3 totals 15 residues. Germline V gives CDR1 MNHEY, CDR2 SVGAGI. The CDR3 loop reads CASSYSPGSYNEQFF. CDR3 coding DNA: TGTGCCAGCAGTTACTCCCCGGGCTCCTACAATGAGCAGTTCTTC.

The rearrangement joins TRBV28 to TRBJ2-2; TRBD2 matches 8 bases. This CDR3 region has 15 residues. Germline V gene lookup returns CDR1 MDHEN and CDR2 SYDVKM. After removal of 3 bases from V and 4 bases from J, the junction contained 4 bases not matched to a gene. The chain's CDR3 is CASSFSGGSTGELFF. The CDR3 region has the DNA TGTGCCAGCAGTTTCTCGGGGGGGAGCACCGGGGAGCTGTTTTTT.

This chain uses TRBV12-3 or TRBV12-4 with TRBJ1-1, with D perhaps matching TRBD1 (5 bases). V was clipped by 7 bases and J by 1 base, with 7 bases between them. The CDR3 runs 12 residues. CDR3 DNA: TGTGCCAGCATCGGGGGGAACACTGAAGCTTTCTTT. Residues: CASIGGNTEAFF.

A note on this clonotype: Given a much more abundant clone one base away, this may be a read error. The rearrangement joins TRBV5-4 to TRBJ2-3; 7 nucleotides align to TRBD2. Per germline, CDR1 SGHNT and CDR2 YYREEE (reference sequence). This CDR3 region has 14 residues. CDR3: CAGSGEASRDTQYF. CDR3 bases: TGTGCCGGCAGCGGGGAGGCTTCAAGAGATACGCAGTATTTT. Combining the CDR3 with reference TRBV5-4 and TRBJ2-3 gives the whole variable domain ETGVTQSPTHLIKTRGQQVTLRCSSQSGHNTVSWYQQALGQGPQFIFQYYREEENGRGNFPPRFSGLQFPNYSSELNVNALELDDSALYLCAGSGEASRDTQYFGPGTRLTVL.

This rearrangement joins TRBV29-1 to TRBJ1-2; perhaps TRBD1 as D (6 bases). CDR1 is SQVTM, CDR2 ANQGSEA, per germline. V gave up 2 bases and J gave up 3 bases, with 16 bases separating them. This CDR3 spans 15 amino acids. The CDR3 DNA reads as TGCAGCGTTGAAAAAAACTGGGGGCAGGACTATGGCTACACCTTC. Translating it yields CSVEKNWGQDYGYTF. The full variable domain, in which reference TRBV29-1 and TRBJ1-2 provide the parts outside the CDR3, is SAVISQKPSRDICQRGTSLTIQCQVDSQVTMMFWYRQQPGQSLTLIATANQGSEATYESGFVIDKFPISRPNLTFSTLTVSNMSPEDSSIYLCSVEKNWGQDYGYTFGSGTRLTVV.

CDR3 loop: CAISRVNGNSPLHF. CDR3 bases: TGTGCCATCAGCAGGGTAAATGGGAATTCACCCCTCCACTTT. V is TRBV10-3 and J is TRBJ1-6; D may be TRBD1 (5 bases). The CDR3 loop spans 14 amino acids. Trimming shortened V by 6 bases and J by 7 bases, and 13 bases separated the two germline ends. The germline gives CDR1 ENHRY, CDR2 SYGVKD.

This clonotype was seen a few times. The rearrangement links TRBV3-1 to TRBJ2-3; weak D call: TRBD2 (6 bases). V gave up 1 base and J gave up 6 bases, with 8 bases separating them. The CDR3 is 13 amino acids. From germline, CDR1 is LGHDT and CDR2 YNNKEL (reference sequence). As DNA, the CDR3 is TGTGCCAGCAGCCAAGTAGCGGTTGATACGCAGTATTTT. This gives the protein CASSQVAVDTQYF.